This TCR beta chain was recovered during a study of PD-1 blockade in classical Hodgkin lymphoma (TCRdb year 2020). About the investigation overall: Nivolumab dosing was 3 mg/kg intravenously every 2 weeks, continuing until either disease progression or unacceptable toxicity. A peripheral blood immune signature of response to PD-1 blockade in classical Hodgkin lymphoma was defined using TCR beta sequencing and CyTOF. Summary of the overall study and its limitations: The study was limited to a single clinical trial cohort, and causes of repertoire differences, possibly disease activity or prior therapy, remained undefined. Baseline diversity similar to that of newly diagnosed patients was observed in trial patients achieving complete response, whereas significantly lower diversity was observed in partial responders and progressors. CD4+ but not CD8+ TCR diversity rose significantly by C4D1 (p=0.0027 vs p=0.16), most apparent in complete responders (p=0.02). Lower diversity was observed in patients in whom nivolumab was started less than 1 year after ASCT, and these patients were excluded from later analyses so that confounding by immune reconstitution would be avoided. Baseline TCR diversity was reported to be lower in newly diagnosed patients than in healthy donors, and even lower in relapsed/refractory patients.

The CDR3 measures 16 amino acids from cysteine to phenylalanine. Only the CDR3 portion is preserved as DNA: 48 bases, with reading frame beginning at the first base. From V the trimming removes 0 bases and from J it removes 3 bases, while the gene matches leave 4 bases of the junction unaccounted for. CDR1 and CDR2, per the germline V gene, are LGHNA and YNFKEQ. Regarding this clone: Its antigen target is currently unknown. One base away there is no much larger clone; base qualities are not given.

Explained via the paper, the time point label denotes: cycle 1 day 1 (C1D1), immediately before nivolumab initiation. All trial patients had relapsed after autologous stem cell transplantation, with cohorts A, B and C differing in prior brentuximab vedotin exposure. The trial cohort comprised 56 patients with relapsed/refractory classical Hodgkin lymphoma whose best overall responses were complete response, partial response or progressive disease. Trial patients were treated with single-agent nivolumab in the multi-cohort phase II CheckMate 205 trial. Best overall response was determined by an independent review committee according to the 2007 International Working Group response criteria. PBMCs from the trial were collected at three points: immediately before nivolumab initiation (C1D1), and during therapy at cycle 2 day 1 and cycle 4 day 1. After peripheral blood was drawn into 8 mL Vacutainer Cell Preparation Tubes, PBMCs were isolated by centrifugation and then cryopreserved.

The Qiagen DNeasy kit was used to extract genomic DNA both from unsorted PBMCs and from the negatively selected CD4+ and CD8+ fractions. Using primers that anneal to V and J segments, immunoSEQ multiplex PCR amplified the TCR beta CDR3 regions. A synthetic immune receptor repertoire was used to minimize amplification bias, and any remaining bias was removed computationally after sequencing. In the paper's pipeline: Repertoire diversity was quantified as the Shannon entropy index using custom Python scripts. Unsorted, CD4+ and CD8+ repertoires were analyzed separately, except in combined analyses where CD4+ and CD8+ sequences were merged in silico. A clone counted as expanded when the clone's frequency after treatment rose at least 2-fold relative to C1D1, and clones undetected at baseline were given a pseudocount of 0.5. Clones with 0 or 1 copy at C1D1 were classified as singleton clones, and clones with 2 or more copies were classified as non-singleton clones. Clones expanded in unsorted samples were annotated as CD4+, CD8+ or unknown by matching protein sequences in sorted samples from the same patient. Wilcoxon tests on paired samples were used to test changes in diversity from C1D1 to C4D1. Here the immuneACCESS table is served through TCRdb, limited to in-frame sequences with V and J called. Missing clones are a known gap in these copies; in checked studies unresolved V genes cover under half, and the rest lacks a known reason. The DNA was the basis for D and trimming; V, J and clone size are from that table. The sample table contains about 19,000 clones; only one count was recorded for 65% to 85% of them. The top ten clones comprise 6.3% of the sample.

The sample was peripheral blood mononuclear cells (PBMCs), taken at baseline. The V and J segments used are TRBV4-2 and TRBJ2-7; 11 middle bases align to TRBD1. The sequence derives from a human donor with classical Hodgkin lymphoma. The bases are TGTGCCAGCAGCCAAGACGGGGGGACAGGGGGCTACGAGCAGTACTTC. This encodes CASSQDGGTGGYEQYF.